This note documents a single T cell receptor (beta chain) sequence. This specimen belongs to a study of blood T cell repertoires in COVID-19. In the authors' workflow: The authors estimated nucleated cell counts from reference gene primer amplification. The protocol was immunoSEQ multiplex PCR, while the TCRdb copy is restricted to in-frame clones and leaves out a portion. Clone size and V and J calls were adopted from that table, with D and trimming inferred from the DNA. The repertoire has 100,000 to 150,000 clones, over 60% of them found once; the top ten carry over 1.5%. CDR3 length equals 14 residues. The V gene's germline CDR1 is KGHDR and CDR2 SFDVKD. V shed 3 bases and J shed 6 bases, with 11 bases lying between them.

This chain joins TRBV24-1 and TRBJ2-1, with a tentative D call TRBD1 (5 bases). The origin of this receptor is a woman aged 70-85 years with acute or convalescent COVID-19. Sequenced sample: peripheral blood. CDR3 coding DNA: TGTGCCACCAGTGATCTCGGCCAGGGCAATGAGCAGTTCTTC. Translated, it gives CATSDLGQGNEQFF.